Shown below are 11 T cell receptor beta chains from a single sample sequenced in a study of blood T cell repertoires in COVID-19. Method: immunoSEQ multiplex PCR; TCRdb's copy keeps in-frame clones and lacks some. The sample consists of about 18,000 clones, around 90% of them appearing once. The sample taken for sequencing was peripheral blood. These receptors originate from a human donor in a cohort sampled during active COVID-19.

The chain recombines TRBV6-5 with TRBJ1-2; tentative D call: TRBD1 (6 bases). The V gene lost 7 bases and the J gene lost 2 bases, with 11 bases spanning the gap. The germline V gene encodes CDR1 MNHEY and CDR2 SVGAGI. The length of the CDR3 is 13 residues. The CDR3 protein is CASTLGQNYGYTF. DNA for the CDR3: TGTGCCAGCACCTTAGGACAGAACTATGGCTACACCTTC.

The rearrangement joins TRBV12-5 to TRBJ2-5; D might be TRBD2 (5 bases). This CDR3 is 15 amino acids long. The ends were cut back, 0 bases at V and 5 bases at J, with 13 bases in the middle. Germline CDR1 is LGHNT and CDR2 is FRNRAP. Here the CDR3 DNA reads TGTGCTAGTGGTTTGGTACACTCGGGGTTGGAGACCCAGTACTTC. Its protein is CASGLVHSGLETQYF.

The chain is built from TRBV5-6 and TRBJ1-6, with D possibly TRBD1 on 5 matching bases. Looked up from germline, CDR1 is SGHDT and CDR2 is YYEEEE. CDR3 size: 13 residues. Trimming removed 0 bases at V and 9 bases at J, with 7 bases between. Here the CDR3 DNA reads TGTGCCAGCAGCTTGGTGGGGGGTTCACCCCTCCACTTT. Its protein product is CASSLVGGSPLHF.

The chain is built from TRBV28 and TRBJ2-7, with a tentative D call TRBD1 (6 bases). The CDR3 is 15 residues long. CDR1 is MDHEN and CDR2 is SYDVKM in the germline V gene. Trimming removed 5 bases from V and 1 base from J, with 15 bases in between. The CDR3 reads CASSQAGEGSYEQYF. The DNA for the CDR3 is TGTGCCAGCAGTCAGGCAGGGGAAGGGTCCTACGAGCAGTACTTC.

CDR3 DNA sequence: TGTGCCAGCAGCTTCAGACAGGAAGAGACCCAGTACTTC. This encodes CASSFRQEETQYF. The chain combines TRBV7-2 with TRBJ2-5, with a weak D call TRBD1 (6 bases). The CDR3 spans 13 residues. Germline assignment: CDR1 SGHTA and CDR2 FQGNSA. V was trimmed by 3 bases and J by 3 bases, leaving 8 bases between them.

V and J are TRBV7-2 and TRBJ1-1; 10 bases align to TRBD1. Germline lookup yields CDR1 SGHTA and CDR2 FQGNSA. The CDR3 has 16 amino acids. V trimming: 7 bases; J trimming: 0 bases; junction bases outside the gene matches: 8. The CDR3 loop is CASNPTGGALNTEAFF. The CDR3 DNA follows: TGTGCCAGCAACCCGACAGGGGGCGCGCTGAACACTGAAGCTTTCTTT.

The chain couples TRBV27 to TRBJ2-3, with a possible D match to TRBD2 (5 bases). The CDR3 has 12 amino acids. V dropped 9 bases and J dropped 2 bases, with 9 bases sitting between them. Germline V lookup: CDR1 MNHEY, CDR2 SMNVEV (reference sequence). CDR3 protein: CARPGNTDTQYF. The CDR3 coding sequence is TGTGCCAGACCGGGGAACACAGATACGCAGTATTTT.

The rearrangement joins TRBV9 to TRBJ2-1; D possibly corresponds to TRBD2 (6 bases). Germline V CDR1 and CDR2: SGDLS, YYNGEE. Trimming took off 2 bases at V and 9 bases at J, with 9 bases between the two ends. This CDR3 is 12 amino acids long. The CDR3 region is CASSVTGGEQFF. DNA for the CDR3: TGTGCCAGCAGCGTGACCGGGGGTGAGCAGTTCTTC. Together with reference TRBV9 and TRBJ2-1, the CDR3 gives the full variable domain: DSGVTQTPKHLITATGQRVTLRCSPRSGDLSVYWYQQSLDQGLQFLIQYYNGEERAKGNILERFSAQQFPDLHSELNLSSLELGDSALYFCASSVTGGEQFFGPGTRLTVL.

This clone appeared a few times. The genes are TRBV9 and TRBJ2-7; a weak D match, TRBD2 (6 bases). With 3 bases removed from V and 2 bases from J, the gap between germline ends came to 18 bases. The CDR3 spans 16 residues. In germline, CDR1 is SGDLS, CDR2 YYNGEE. The CDR3, as DNA: TGTGCCAGCAGCGGATCCGGGGTAGCGGCTCCCTACGAGCAGTACTTC. Its translation is CASSGSGVAAPYEQYF.

J is TRBJ1-1 and V is TRBV6-5; 11 nucleotides agree with TRBD1. In germline, CDR1 is MNHEY, CDR2 SVGAGI. Trimming removed 5 bases from V and 1 base from J; junction bases left unmatched: 3. CDR3 size: 15 residues. The CDR3 DNA follows: TGTGCCAGCAGTCCGGACAGGGGGCCGAACACTGAAGCTTTCTTT. Residues: CASSPDRGPNTEAFF.

The chain joins TRBV28 to TRBJ2-1, with a tentative D call TRBD2 (6 bases). Germline V lookup: CDR1 MDHEN, CDR2 SYDVKM. V lost 2 bases and J lost 4, with 12 bases in between. There are 15 residues in the CDR3. CDR3: CASSLPGLIYNEQFF. CDR3 DNA sequence: TGTGCCAGCAGTTTACCCGGACTAATATACAATGAGCAGTTCTTC.